The 29 T cell receptor beta chains reported below all come from one sample, sequenced in a study of T cells in Graves' hyperthyroidism and ophthalmopathy. Amplification targeted TCR beta CDR3 regions from RNA transcripts. TCR CDR3 regions were first amplified by RT-PCR with HTBI primers. In TCRdb, the multiplex PCR reads were re-called with MiXCR into one record per CDR3 protein. The sample has 550,000 to 800,000 distinct CDR3 sequences; approximately 15% are singletons. Sequencing was performed on blood. These receptors all come from a man aged 45-60 years with Graves' hyperthyroidism.

This clonotype was seen a handful of times. The chain combines TRBV4-3 with TRBJ1-2; 7 bases line up with TRBD1. Germline CDR1 is LGHNA and CDR2 is YSLEER. The CDR3 runs 15 residues. J gave up 4 bases and V 2 bases, and 7 bases lay outside the gene matches. This CDR3 is CASSQSRQGGYGYTF. CDR3 nucleotides: TGCGCCAGCAGCCAATCCCGACAGGGAGGCTATGGCTACACCTTC.

This clonotype has a count of ten or more. This sequence joins TRBV2 and TRBJ2-4, with D possibly matching TRBD2 (5 bases). The V end was cut by 7 bases, the J end by 3 bases, with 19 bases between. CDR3 size: 16 residues. Per the germline V gene, CDR1 is SNHLY and CDR2 is FYNNEI. CDR3 protein: CASIPGFGVGKNIQYF. The CDR3 DNA sequence: TGTGCCAGCATCCCCGGGTTCGGGGTGGGCAAAAACATTCAGTACTTC.

This clonotype was counted ten times or more. The rearrangement uses TRBV11-2 and TRBJ2-1, with D perhaps TRBD2 (5 bases). Germline values: CDR1 SGHAT, CDR2 FQNNGV. With 4 bases removed from V and 3 bases from J, the gap between germline ends came to 7 bases. There are 13 residues in the CDR3. The CDR3: CASSWTVYNEQFF. As DNA, the CDR3 is TGTGCCAGCAGCTGGACTGTCTACAATGAGCAGTTCTTC.

In its sample, this clonotype was seen a few times. This sequence joins TRBV5-1 and TRBJ2-7; the D gene is possibly TRBD1 (5 bases). Trimming shortened V by 3 bases and J by 5 bases, and 9 bases separated the two germline ends. The CDR3 loop spans 12 amino acids. Germline assignment: CDR1 SGHRS and CDR2 YFSETQ. The CDR3 sequence: CASSWQGHEQYF. The CDR3 DNA is TGCGCCAGCAGCTGGCAGGGCCACGAGCAGTACTTC.

This clonotype was observed a handful of times. J is TRBJ1-5 and V is TRBV4-1, with D possibly TRBD1 on 5 matching bases. The V end was cut by 4 bases, the J end by 2 bases, with 9 bases between. There are 14 residues in the CDR3. Germline CDR1 is MGHRA and CDR2 is YSYEKL. CDR3 amino acids: CASSLDTRNQPQHF. The CDR3 DNA reads as TGCGCCAGCAGCCTGGACACTCGCAATCAGCCCCAGCATTTT.

This clonotype was seen only a few times. A read error may be the cause here, since a much bigger clone is one base away. The J gene is TRBJ2-7, the V gene TRBV28, with D perhaps matching TRBD1 (6 bases). The germline gives CDR1 MDHEN, CDR2 SYDVKM. V lost 11 bases and J lost 2, with 16 bases in between. This CDR3 contains 13 residues. The CDR3 DNA follows: TGTGCCGTCACCGGGACATACACCTACGAGCAGTACTTC. It is translated as CAVTGTYTYEQYF.

The genes are TRBV6-1 and TRBJ2-2; 7 positions agree with TRBD2. J gave up 7 bases and V 5 bases, and 4 bases lay outside the gene matches. The V gene's germline CDR1 is MNHNS and CDR2 SASEGT. CDR3 size: 13 residues. CDR3 protein: CASSFLADGELFF. As DNA, the CDR3 is TGTGCCAGCAGTTTTCTAGCGGACGGGGAGCTGTTTTTT.

The chain carries TRBV18 and TRBJ2-7; TRBD2 agrees at 7 bases. The junction had 9 bases not matched to a gene; V was cut back by 4 bases and J by 3 bases. The CDR3 runs 15 residues. The germline gives CDR1 KGHSH, CDR2 LQKENI. In DNA form, the CDR3 reads TGTGCCAGCTCACTACCGCTAGCGGAAGTCTACGAGCAGTACTTC. Encoded protein: CASSLPLAEVYEQYF.

This clonotype has a count of ten or more. This chain links TRBV6-1 with TRBJ2-5; TRBD1 matches 7 bases. Germline CDR1 is MNHNS and CDR2 is SASEGT. V trimming: 2 bases; J trimming: 4 bases; junction bases outside the gene matches: 4. This CDR3 is 14 amino acids long. CDR3 sequence: CASSESPGGETQYF. Written as DNA, the CDR3 is TGTGCCAGCAGTGAATCTCCAGGGGGAGAGACCCAGTACTTC.

In this sample, this clonotype turned up many times. This rearrangement joins TRBV11-3 to TRBJ1-5, with TRBD1 as a possible D gene (5 bases). The germline CDR1 and CDR2 sequences are SGHNT and YENEEA. The V end lost 1 base, the J end lost 7 bases, and 17 bases lay between the germline ends. The CDR3 has 16 residues. Here the CDR3 DNA reads TGTGCCAGCAGCTTAGCCCGACAGTTTTTGGGGCAGCCCCAGCATTTT. This translates into CASSLARQFLGQPQHF. Full variable domain (remainder filled in from reference TRBV11-3 and TRBJ1-5): EAGVVQSPRYKIIEKKQPVAFWCNPISGHNTLYWYLQNLGQGPELLIRYENEEAVDDSQLPKDRFSAERLKGVDSTLKIQPAELGDSAVYLCASSLARQFLGQPQHFGDGTRLSIL.

This clonotype was counted a few times. This chain links TRBV19 with TRBJ1-2; D unresolved. From germline, CDR1 is LNHDA and CDR2 SQIVND (reference sequence). The CDR3 loop spans 13 amino acids. V was pared by 9 bases and J by 0 bases, with 11 bases between. This CDR3 reads CASSGAPNYGYTF. The CDR3 DNA reads as TGTGCCAGCTCAGGTGCACCTAACTATGGCTACACCTTC.

The sample holds many counts of this clonotype. V and J are TRBV24-1 and TRBJ2-7, with 7 bases aligning to TRBD2. The CDR3 runs to 16 residues. The V gene's germline CDR1 is KGHDR and CDR2 SFDVKD. V shed 2 bases, J shed 2 bases, and the junction held 8 bases outside the gene matches. The CDR3 DNA sequence: TGTGCCACCAGTGATTCCGGGGCAGGGAGGGCCTACGAGCAGTACTTC. This translates into CATSDSGAGRAYEQYF.

This clonotype was observed many times. This rearrangement joins TRBV6-1 to TRBJ1-2, with D perhaps matching TRBD1 (5 bases). The V gene lost 5 bases and the J gene lost 8 bases, with 21 bases spanning the gap. The CDR3 consists of 15 residues. Germline values: CDR1 MNHNS, CDR2 SASEGT. Here the CDR3 reads CASSPTPGSRGGYTF. DNA of the CDR3: TGTGCCAGCAGTCCCACCCCCGGGAGCCGGGGGGGCTACACCTTC.

This chain connects TRBV5-1 to TRBJ2-5, with 14 bases that match TRBD2. Germline lookup yields CDR1 SGHRS and CDR2 YFSETQ. J was trimmed by 3 bases and V by 3 bases; bases with no gene match: 4. This CDR3 region has 16 residues. As DNA, the CDR3 is TGCGCCAGCAGCTCCGTGGGACTAGCGGGAGAAGAGACCCAGTACTTC. Amino acids: CASSSVGLAGEETQYF.

Concerning this clonotype: Relative to the germline gene, one junction end is altered; a read error may explain this. The chain links TRBV28 to TRBJ2-5; 7 nucleotides line up with TRBD2. The germline V gene encodes CDR1 MDHEN and CDR2 SYDVKM. The CDR3 sequence is 15 residues long. CDR3: CASSSPGTNRETRYF. CDR3 DNA sequence: TGTGCCAGCAGTTCCCCCGGGACTAACAGAGAGACCCGGTACTTC.

This clonotype turned up a few times. J is TRBJ2-7 and V is TRBV14; D gene unclear. The CDR3 runs to 12 residues. Deletions cut 3 bases from V and 4 bases from J, with 7 bases between. The germline V gene encodes CDR1 SGHDN and CDR2 FVKESK. CDR3 nucleotide sequence: TGTGCCAGCAGCCAGATGACATACGAGCAGTACTTC. Protein sequence: CASSQMTYEQYF.

The chain uses TRBV6-1 and TRBJ1-4; TRBD1 aligns across 10 bases. J lost 12 bases, V lost 5 bases, and 6 bases had no gene match. The CDR3 loop spans 13 amino acids. The germline V gene has CDR1 MNHNS and CDR2 SASEGT. The CDR3 DNA follows: TGTGCCAGCAGTTCGGGACAGGGGCGTCAACTGTTTTTT. Its translation is CASSSGQGRQLFF.

This clonotype came up a few times. This sequence joins TRBV3-1 and TRBJ2-3; a possible D gene is TRBD2 (6 bases). The CDR3 length is 15 residues. With 0 bases removed from V and 8 bases from J, the gap between germline ends came to 15 bases. Looked up from germline, CDR1 is LGHDT and CDR2 is YNNKEL (reference sequence). The CDR3 spells CASSQDEWRVGTQYF. CDR3 sequence (DNA): TGTGCCAGCAGCCAAGATGAGTGGAGGGTGGGTACGCAGTATTTT.

This clonotype was counted ten times or more. This rearrangement joins TRBV24-1 to TRBJ1-2; weak D call: TRBD1 (5 bases). CDR1 is KGHDR and CDR2 is SFDVKD in the germline V gene. The CDR3 covers 13 residues. Trimming left V 1 base short and J 6 bases short, with 8 bases between. The CDR3 bases are TGTGCCACCAGTGATTTTCAGGGAGATGGCTACACCTTC. This encodes CATSDFQGDGYTF.

This clonotype appeared a few times. This chain links TRBV5-5 with TRBJ2-3, with D possibly TRBD2 on 6 matching bases. The CDR3 runs to 16 residues. Germline CDR1 and CDR2: SGHKS and YYEKEE (reference sequence). V was pared by 2 bases and J by 3 bases, with 16 bases between. As DNA, the CDR3 is TGTGCCAGCAGCTTATTACCGGGAGCGGGTACAGATACGCAGTATTTT. Translating gives CASSLLPGAGTDTQYF.

This clonotype was seen only a few times. The chain joins TRBV4-1 to TRBJ2-3, with 10 bases identical to TRBD2. CDR1 and CDR2 from the germline V gene are MGHRA and YSYEKL. After removal of 4 bases from V and 6 bases from J, the junction contained 16 bases not matched to a gene. The CDR3 is 18 residues long. CDR3 residues: CASSRAWTSGGLWDTQYF. CDR3 DNA sequence: TGCGCCAGCAGCCGAGCCTGGACTAGCGGAGGCCTTTGGGATACGCAGTATTTT.

This clonotype was counted at least ten times. This rearrangement joins TRBV12-3 or TRBV12-4 to TRBJ2-7; D assignment may be TRBD1 or TRBD2 (5 bases each). The CDR3 has 15 residues. V lost 7 bases and J 4 bases, leaving 20 bases between the germline ends. The chain's CDR3 is CASNFGYGTVYEQYF. CDR3 in DNA: TGTGCCAGCAATTTCGGATACGGGACCGTATACGAGCAGTACTTC.

This clonotype was counted between two and nine times. This chain links TRBV6-1 with TRBJ2-3; a possible D gene is TRBD2 (5 bases). Germline V lookup: CDR1 MNHNS, CDR2 SASEGT. The germline V and J ends were trimmed by 4 bases and 1 base, with 12 bases remaining between them. This CDR3 region has 15 residues. The CDR3 here is CASSVRGGGTDTQYF. CDR3 coding DNA: TGTGCCAGCAGTGTCCGGGGTGGAGGCACAGATACGCAGTATTTT.

The table lists this clonotype with a count of one. A much larger clone differs from this one at a single base, so this may be a read error. V gene TRBV27 combines with J gene TRBJ2-3; 7 bases match TRBD1. Looked up from germline, CDR1 is MNHEY and CDR2 is SMNVEV (reference sequence). The CDR3 is made up of 14 amino acids. This CDR3 reads CVSAPGQLTDTQYF. The CDR3 bases are TGTGTCAGCGCTCCGGGACAGCTCACAGATACGCAGTATTTT.

The CDR3 bases are TGTGCCAGCAGCGTCGGACAGGGAAGATATGGCTACACCTTC. As protein: CASSVGQGRYGYTF. The chain uses TRBV7-9 and TRBJ1-2; TRBD1 agrees at 8 bases. Germline-derived CDR1 and CDR2 are SEHNR and FQNEAQ (reference sequence). With V trimmed by 5 bases and J by 5 bases, 7 bases remained unmatched. The CDR3 loop spans 14 amino acids.

This clonotype was recorded many times. The chain employs TRBV7-2 and TRBJ2-3; D gene unclear. This CDR3 region has 12 residues. The germline CDR1 and CDR2 sequences are SGHTA and FQGNSA. The germline V and J ends were trimmed by 3 bases and 4 bases, with 5 bases remaining between them. In DNA, the CDR3 is TGTGCCAGCAGCTTCGTCCCAGATACGCAGTATTTT. Protein sequence: CASSFVPDTQYF.

This clonotype occurred many times. J is TRBJ2-3 and V is TRBV24-1, with D uncertain. V was trimmed by 1 base and J by 2 bases, leaving 9 bases between them. The CDR3 has 15 amino acids. The germline V gene encodes CDR1 KGHDR and CDR2 SFDVKD. The CDR3 DNA reads TGTGCCACCAGTGATTTTTCCTCTAACACAGATACGCAGTATTTT. It codes for CATSDFSSNTDTQYF.

V gene TRBV28 combines with J gene TRBJ2-3; D is perhaps TRBD2 (7 bases). V was shortened by 4 bases and J by 0 bases, with 14 bases between the two germline ends. The CDR3 is 16 amino acids. The germline V gene encodes CDR1 MDHEN and CDR2 SYDVKM. CDR3 protein: CASSWRGGLSTDTQYF. DNA for the CDR3: TGTGCCAGCAGTTGGCGAGGGGGACTAAGCACAGATACGCAGTATTTT.

This clonotype was counted many times. This chain links TRBV29-1 with TRBJ2-7; possibly TRBD1 for D (6 bases). This CDR3 is built from 11 residues. The germline V and J ends were trimmed by 7 bases and 6 bases, with 13 bases remaining between them. Per germline, CDR1 SQVTM and CDR2 ANQGSEA. The CDR3 loop reads CSATRGSEQYF. The CDR3, as DNA: TGCAGCGCCACCAGGGGAAGCGAGCAGTACTTC.